The 11 T cell receptor beta chains below come from one sample, sequenced in a study of cytomegalovirus exposure and HLA in healthy donors. PCR involved 60 Vbeta and 13 Jbeta primers. Clones were read by immunoSEQ multiplex PCR, and TCRdb kept only the in-frame ones, dropping some. In the table there are 200,000 or so clones, roughly 90% of which are singletons. Sequencing was carried out using PBMCs. The receptor source for this set is a girl in the first two years of life in good health and CMV-seronegative.

The chain uses TRBV6-5 and TRBJ2-1; D is uncertain. The CDR3 contains 13 residues. V gave up 0 bases and J gave up 14 bases, with 14 bases separating them. Germline V gene data show CDR1 as MNHEY and CDR2 as SVGAGI. CDR3 nucleotide sequence: TGTGCCAGCAGTTACTCCCCGAATCAGTTTGAGTTCTTC. Translating it yields CASSYSPNQFEFF.

This clone was counted between two and nine times. The gene calls are TRBV5-1 and TRBJ2-5; 10 nucleotides match TRBD1. There are 13 residues in the CDR3. CDR1 is SGHRS and CDR2 is YFSETQ in the germline V gene. The trim removed 4 bases at V and 5 bases at J, leaving 2 bases unmatched. The CDR3 sequence: CASSPGQGETQYF. The CDR3 DNA sequence: TGCGCCAGCAGCCCGGGACAGGGGGAGACCCAGTACTTC. Filled out from reference TRBV5-1 and TRBJ2-5, the complete variable domain reads KAGVTQTPRYLIKTRGQQVTLSCSPISGHRSVSWYQQTPGQGLQFLFEYFSETQRNKGNFPGRFSGRQFSNSRSEMNVSTLELGDSALYLCASSPGQGETQYFGPGTRLLVL.

This chain uses TRBV6-5 with TRBJ1-1, with unresolved D. The CDR3 is made up of 15 amino acids. The V and J ends lost 0 bases and 3 bases respectively, with 11 bases between them. Germline V gene lookup returns CDR1 MNHEY and CDR2 SVGAGI. The CDR3 sequence: CASSYSSPRDTEAFF. In DNA, the CDR3 is TGTGCCAGCAGTTACTCTTCCCCGAGGGACACTGAAGCTTTCTTT.

The chain employs TRBV6-5 and TRBJ2-5; 7 bases map to TRBD2. J gave up 1 base and V 7 bases, and 6 bases lay outside the gene matches. Germline V gene lookup returns CDR1 MNHEY and CDR2 SVGAGI. The CDR3 length is 14 residues. In nucleotides, the CDR3 is TGTGCCAGCAAAGACGGGACTACCCAAGAGACCCAGTACTTC. This gives the protein CASKDGTTQETQYF.

As DNA, the CDR3 is TGCAGCGTTAAACGGGAGGGACTGGCCTACGAGCAGTACTTC. Amino acids: CSVKREGLAYEQYF. This chain links TRBV29-1 with TRBJ2-5; 8 bases fit TRBD2. TRBJ2-7 matches the DNA end more closely, so the J call is doubtful. Germline CDR1 SQVTM, CDR2 ANQGSEA. The CDR3 loop spans 14 amino acids.

The chain recombines TRBV12-2 with TRBJ2-3; the listed D gene, TRBD1, was not tested against the DNA. TRBV12-2 is a listed pseudogene. The CDR3 loop spans 15 amino acids. CDR3 DNA: TGTGCAAGTCGCTTAGTCGAGGGGGACACAGATACGCAGTATTTT. Its protein is CASRLVEGDTDTQYF.

The CDR3 is CASSPGGDLTYEQYF. The CDR3 DNA follows: TGTGCCAGCTCACCAGGAGGTGACTTAACCTACGAGCAGTACTTC. The gene calls are TRBV18 and TRBJ2-7, with D possibly matching TRBD2 (5 bases). CDR1 is KGHSH, CDR2 LQKENI, per germline. This CDR3 spans 15 amino acids. V lost 2 bases and J lost 2, with 13 bases in between.

The sample holds one count of this clone. This chain connects TRBV4-1 to TRBJ1-1; D unresolved. V was cut by 5 bases and J by 0 bases, with 7 bases left in between. Germline lookup yields CDR1 MGHRA and CDR2 YSYEKL. CDR3 length: 13 amino acids. CDR3 amino acids: CASSLPMNTEAFF. The CDR3 region has the DNA TGCGCCAGCAGCTTACCTATGAACACTGAAGCTTTCTTT.

The genes are TRBV5-1 and TRBJ2-7, with 11 nucleotides matching TRBD2. After removal of 4 bases from V and 3 bases from J, the junction contained 9 bases not matched to a gene. The CDR3 spans 16 residues. CDR1 is SGHRS, CDR2 YFSETQ, per germline. The CDR3 sequence: CASSAASGGSDYEQYF. The CDR3 DNA reads as TGCGCCAGCAGCGCAGCTAGCGGGGGGTCCGACTACGAGCAGTACTTC.

The V gene is TRBV6-5, the J gene TRBJ2-7, with D possibly being TRBD2 (5 bases). This CDR3 region has 14 residues. Germline CDR1 MNHEY, CDR2 SVGAGI. V gave up 11 bases and J gave up 2 bases, with 19 bases separating them. The CDR3 sequence is CAPRYQRRTYEQYF. The CDR3 DNA reads as TGTGCCCCCCGGTACCAGCGGAGAACCTACGAGCAGTACTTC.

This clone was picked up one time. In nucleotides, the CDR3 is TGTGCCAGCAGGAGATCCGGAGACACTGAAGCTTTCTTT. As protein: CASRRSGDTEAFF. The chain combines TRBV2 with TRBJ1-1; unclear D gene. The germline gives CDR1 SNHLY, CDR2 FYNNEI. The CDR3 runs to 13 residues. The V gene lost 6 bases and the J gene lost 3 bases, with 11 bases spanning the gap.